This T cell receptor beta chain was profiled in a study of monozygotic twins with inflammatory bowel disease. Study observations and caveats: Fewer clonotypes were shared with others by IBD patients than by healthy twins, especially with disease activity.

In regard to this clonotype: Antigen: not known.

The study subjected TCRalpha and TCRbeta cDNA to two nested PCRs of about 15 and 9 cycles. TCRdb reprocessed the 5' RACE reads, keeping one entry per CDR3 protein, no DNA. This sample contains over 130,000 distinct CDR3 sequences. The CDR3 sequence is 15 residues long. A roughly 2.5 ml blood sample was drawn per donor. The clonotype originates from a human donor with ulcerative colitis or Crohn's disease, or a healthy co-twin of an affected twin (not recorded which). Input material: blood. The chain uses TRBV12-3 or TRBV12-4 and TRBJ2-2; checking the TCRdb D call of TRBD1 is not possible without DNA. This CDR3 is CASSLAGGLTGELFF.